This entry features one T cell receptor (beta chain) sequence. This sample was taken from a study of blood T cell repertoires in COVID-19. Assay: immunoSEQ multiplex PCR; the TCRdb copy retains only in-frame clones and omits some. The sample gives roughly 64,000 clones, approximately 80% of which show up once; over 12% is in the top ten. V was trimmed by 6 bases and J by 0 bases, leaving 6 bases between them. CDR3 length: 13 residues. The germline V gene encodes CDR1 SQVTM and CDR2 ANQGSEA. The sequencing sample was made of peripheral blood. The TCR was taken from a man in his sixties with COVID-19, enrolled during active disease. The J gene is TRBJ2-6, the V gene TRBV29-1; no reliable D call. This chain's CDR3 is CSVRSSGANVLTF. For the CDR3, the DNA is TGCAGCGTCCGGAGCTCTGGGGCCAACGTCCTGACTTTC.